The 25 T cell receptor beta chains below all came from one sample that was sequenced in a study of blood T cell repertoires in COVID-19. The repertoire was sequenced with immunoSEQ multiplex PCR; TCRdb's copy has only in-frame clones and lacks some. Of approximately 500,000 clones in the sample, roughly 88% were seen once. The sequencing sample was made of PBMCs or T cells enriched from blood (not recorded which). The receptors derive from a woman between 40 and 50 years old who had recovered from COVID-19.

The sample holds a few counts of this clone. The chain couples TRBV30 to TRBJ1-6; D possibly corresponds to TRBD1 (5 bases). Trimming removed 4 bases at V and 10 bases at J, with 17 bases between. This CDR3 has 14 residues. The germline V gene encodes CDR1 GTSNPN and CDR2 SVGIG (reference sequence). The DNA of the CDR3 is TGTGCCTGGACCTCGGAGCCGCGGGGGTCACCCCTCCACTTT. Residues: CAWTSEPRGSPLHF.

This chain connects TRBV27 to TRBJ1-2; D not certain. V lost 5 bases and J lost 3, with 16 bases in between. Per germline, CDR1 MNHEY and CDR2 SMNVEV (reference sequence). CDR3 length equals 15 residues. CDR3 region: CASSLRDIHYYGYTF. Here the CDR3 DNA reads TGTGCCAGCAGTCTCCGGGATATTCATTACTATGGCTACACCTTC.

The chain carries TRBV5-1 and TRBJ1-2; TRBD1 aligns across 8 bases. V gave up 0 bases and J gave up 8 bases; unmatched junction bases: 6. Germline CDR1 reads SGHRS; CDR2 reads YFSETQ. CDR3 length equals 14 residues. This CDR3 reads CASSLEQGARGYTF. The CDR3, as DNA: TGCGCCAGCAGCTTGGAGCAGGGGGCCAGGGGCTACACCTTC.

The rearrangement uses TRBV7-2 and TRBJ1-6; 10 bases match TRBD1. CDR3 length: 15 residues. The ends lost 1 base at V and 10 bases at J; junction bases unmatched: 4. Germline CDR1 reads SGHTA; CDR2 reads FQGNSA. The CDR3 region has the DNA TGTGCCAGCAGCTTAGAGGGACAGGGGCTGTCACCCCTCCACTTT. Protein: CASSLEGQGLSPLHF.

This clone turned up a few times. This chain connects TRBV27 to TRBJ1-6; 9 bases are shared with TRBD1. The CDR3 is made up of 17 amino acids. The germline gives CDR1 MNHEY, CDR2 SMNVEV (reference sequence). J was trimmed by 7 bases and V by 2 bases; bases with no gene match: 9. CDR3 sequence reads: CASSLGDRVRRNSPLHF. The CDR3 DNA reads TGTGCCAGCAGTTTAGGGGACAGGGTTCGTCGGAATTCACCCCTCCACTTT.

The chain is built from TRBV20-1 and TRBJ1-1, with 7 bases that match TRBD1. Germline V CDR1 and CDR2: DFQATT, SNEGSKA (reference sequence). The CDR3 consists of 11 residues. Unmatched junction bases numbered 5, after V lost 6 bases and J lost 7 bases. In DNA form, the CDR3 reads TGCAGTGCGAGACAGGGTGTTGAAGCTTTCTTT. Translation gives CSARQGVEAFF.

This chain uses TRBV29-1 with TRBJ2-7, with unresolved D. Deletions cut 7 bases from V and 2 bases from J, with 12 bases between. The CDR3 spans 12 residues. Germline assignment: CDR1 SQVTM and CDR2 ANQGSEA. CDR3 in amino acids: CSAFSSPYEQYF. CDR3 coding DNA: TGCAGCGCCTTCAGTAGCCCCTACGAGCAGTACTTC.

This sequence joins TRBV24-1 and TRBJ1-2; 11 bases are a match to TRBD1. Germline V gene sequence: CDR1 KGHDR, CDR2 SFDVKD. This CDR3 has 16 amino acids. V trimming: 7 bases; J trimming: 3 bases; junction bases outside the gene matches: 9. The CDR3 DNA reads TGTGCCACCAGCGCTCGCGGGACAGGGGGTGACTATGGCTACACCTTC. Its protein is CATSARGTGGDYGYTF.

To note about this clone: Other DNA sequences of this sample code for an identical CDR3. This chain connects TRBV7-9 to TRBJ1-1; D gene unclear. The germline V gene encodes CDR1 SEHNR and CDR2 FQNEAQ (reference sequence). This CDR3 comprises 12 residues. V was trimmed by 4 bases and J by 11 bases, leaving 14 bases between them. In DNA, the CDR3 is TGTGCCAGCAGCTCTCCCGGTGCGGTTGCTTTCTTT. It is translated as CASSSPGAVAFF.

The rearrangement uses TRBV6-2 or TRBV6-3 and TRBJ2-7; no firm D call. Germline loops: CDR1 MNHEY, CDR2 SVGEGT. With 1 base removed from V and 0 bases from J, the gap between germline ends came to 13 bases. The CDR3 has 16 amino acids. The CDR3 bases are TGTGCCAGCAGTTACTTAGGTGGGCGTAGCTCCTACGAGCAGTACTTC. This translates into CASSYLGGRSSYEQYF.

Regarding this clone: The same CDR3 can be traced to other DNA sequences in this sample. J is TRBJ1-2 and V is TRBV12-3 or TRBV12-4; 7 bases fit TRBD1. V dropped 6 bases and J dropped 2; count of bases not matched to a gene: 3. There are 13 residues in the CDR3. The CDR3 loop is CASRPTGNYGYTF. CDR3 DNA: TGTGCCAGCAGGCCGACAGGGAACTATGGCTACACCTTC.

CDR3 nucleotide sequence: TGTGCCAGCAGCCCTAGGACATTTGACACTGAAGCTTTCTTT. The encoded protein is CASSPRTFDTEAFF. This sequence joins TRBV11-2 and TRBJ1-1; possibly TRBD1 for D (5 bases). This CDR3 contains 14 residues. The V gene's germline CDR1 is SGHAT and CDR2 FQNNGV. Trimming stripped 5 bases from V and 3 bases from J, with 13 bases between.

A few counts support this clone. V and J are TRBV4-1 and TRBJ2-2; a possible D gene is TRBD2 (7 bases). Trimming removed 1 base from V and 7 bases from J, with 16 bases in between. Per germline, CDR1 MGHRA and CDR2 YSYEKL. CDR3 length: 16 amino acids. The CDR3 DNA is TGCGCCAGCAGCCAAGCGGACAGCCGGGGGGACGGGGAGCTGTTTTTT. Amino acids: CASSQADSRGDGELFF.

The chain uses TRBV29-1 and TRBJ2-7, with D possibly being TRBD1 (6 bases). V shed 0 bases and J shed 0 bases, with 12 bases lying between them. The CDR3 is 15 residues long. From germline, CDR1 is SQVTM and CDR2 ANQGSEA. The CDR3 protein is CSVEEPGHLSYEQYF. The DNA of the CDR3 is TGCAGCGTTGAAGAACCGGGACACCTCTCCTACGAGCAGTACTTC.

The genes are TRBV27 and TRBJ2-1, with a possible D match to TRBD1 (6 bases). This CDR3 comprises 18 residues. The V gene's germline CDR1 is MNHEY and CDR2 SMNVEV (reference sequence). The germline V and J ends were trimmed by 5 bases and 4 bases, with 24 bases remaining between them. Here the CDR3 reads CASSQIREPGQSYNEQFF. DNA of the CDR3: TGTGCCAGCAGTCAGATCCGGGAACCGGGACAATCATACAATGAGCAGTTCTTC.

CDR3 region: CAIMEGPTYEQYF. CDR3 sequence (DNA): TGTGCCATCATGGAGGGACCGACATACGAGCAGTACTTC. The chain links TRBV10-3 to TRBJ2-7, with TRBD2 as a possible D gene (6 bases). The CDR3 is 13 residues long. V lost 7 bases and J lost 4, with 14 bases in between. Germline-derived CDR1 and CDR2 are ENHRY and SYGVKD.

This clone occurred once. The chain is built from TRBV27 and TRBJ1-4; D perhaps matches TRBD1 (6 bases). The CDR3 runs to 14 residues. V was shortened by 2 bases and J by 4 bases, with 8 bases between the two germline ends. Germline-derived CDR1 and CDR2 are MNHEY and SMNVEV (reference sequence). The CDR3 DNA reads TGTGCCAGCAGTTTAATAGGGGGTAATGAAAAACTGTTTTTT. Translated: CASSLIGGNEKLFF. The whole variable domain, filled in from reference TRBV27 and TRBJ1-4, reads EAQVTQNPRYLITVTGKKLTVTCSQNMNHEYMSWYRQDPGLGLRQIYYSMNVEVTDKGDVPEGYKVSRKEKRNFPLILESPSPNQTSLYFCASSLIGGNEKLFFGSGTQLSVL.

In the case of this clone: Other nucleotide sequences in the sample specify the same CDR3. The chain employs TRBV7-2 and TRBJ2-1; D unclear. Germline loops: CDR1 SGHTA, CDR2 FQGNSA. The CDR3 loop spans 12 amino acids. Trimming removed 2 bases at V and 6 bases at J, with 5 bases between. As DNA, the CDR3 is TGTGCCAGCAGCTTAACGCGCAATGAGCAGTTCTTC. Its protein product is CASSLTRNEQFF.

The chain combines TRBV3-1 (or the pseudogene TRBV3-2) with TRBJ1-1; D unresolved. The ends were cut back, 0 bases at V and 7 bases at J, with 6 bases in the middle. The CDR3 totals 12 residues. Germline values: CDR1 LGHDT, CDR2 YNNKEL (reference sequence). This CDR3 is CASSQDRSEAFF. CDR3 nucleotide sequence: TGTGCCAGCAGCCAAGACAGAAGTGAAGCTTTCTTT.

About this clone itself: One end of the junction fails to match germline, which may point to a read error. The chain employs TRBV5-6 and TRBJ1-1; D remains unclear. The CDR3 spans 15 residues. Germline CDR1 and CDR2: SGHDT and YYEEEE. The CDR3 DNA reads TGTGCCAGCACCTTGAGATTCCAGACAAACACTGAAGCTTTCTTT. Protein: CASTLRFQTNTEAFF.

A remark on this clone: The sample carries other DNA sequences with the same CDR3. The chain is built from TRBV30 and TRBJ2-7; 8 positions match TRBD2. J lost 0 bases, V lost 0 bases, and 4 bases had no gene match. CDR1 is GTSNPN and CDR2 is SVGIG in the germline V gene (reference sequence). The CDR3 loop spans 15 amino acids. Written as DNA, the CDR3 is TGTGCCTGGAGTGTAGGGCTAGCGGGCTCCTACGAGCAGTACTTC. Translated: CAWSVGLAGSYEQYF.

The chain recombines TRBV18 with TRBJ2-1; the match to TRBD2 covers 9 bases. CDR3 length: 15 residues. The junction had 3 bases not matched to a gene; V was cut back by 2 bases and J by 4 bases. Germline CDR1 KGHSH, CDR2 LQKENI. CDR3 amino acids: CASSPTTSGYNEQFF. As DNA, the CDR3 is TGTGCCAGCTCACCAACGACTAGCGGATACAATGAGCAGTTCTTC.

This clone was seen just once. The V gene is TRBV7-8, the J gene TRBJ1-1; D possibly corresponds to TRBD1 (5 bases). The germline CDR1 and CDR2 sequences are SGHVS and FQNEAQ. The V and J ends lost 2 bases and 0 bases respectively, with 13 bases between them. The CDR3 totals 16 residues. The CDR3 protein is CASSLLGGAMNTEAFF. In DNA form, the CDR3 reads TGTGCCAGCAGCTTACTCGGGGGAGCCATGAACACTGAAGCTTTCTTT.

V is TRBV2 and J is TRBJ1-4; D is ambiguous. This CDR3 region has 14 residues. Trimming took off 9 bases at V and 7 bases at J, with 18 bases between the two ends. Germline values: CDR1 SNHLY, CDR2 FYNNEI. As DNA, the CDR3 is TGTGCCAGAGAGGTTCGGGATAGCGGTGAAAAACTGTTTTTT. It translates to CAREVRDSGEKLFF. The entire variable domain, with the rest obtained from reference TRBV2 and TRBJ1-4, is as follows: EPEVTQTPSHQVTQMGQEVILRCVPISNHLYFYWYRQILGQKVEFLVSFYNNEISEKSEIFDDQFSVERPDGSNFTLKIRSTKLEDSAMYFCAREVRDSGEKLFFGSGTQLSVL.

The chain uses TRBV25-1 and TRBJ2-7; a weak D match, TRBD1 (5 bases). Trimming cost V 0 bases and J 6 bases, with 15 bases left between them. The length of the CDR3 is 15 residues. The germline V gene has CDR1 MGHDK and CDR2 SYGVNS. CDR3 DNA sequence: TGTGCCAGCAGTGAATACCAGGGAATTCTGCCCGAGCAGTACTTC. Amino acids: CASSEYQGILPEQYF.